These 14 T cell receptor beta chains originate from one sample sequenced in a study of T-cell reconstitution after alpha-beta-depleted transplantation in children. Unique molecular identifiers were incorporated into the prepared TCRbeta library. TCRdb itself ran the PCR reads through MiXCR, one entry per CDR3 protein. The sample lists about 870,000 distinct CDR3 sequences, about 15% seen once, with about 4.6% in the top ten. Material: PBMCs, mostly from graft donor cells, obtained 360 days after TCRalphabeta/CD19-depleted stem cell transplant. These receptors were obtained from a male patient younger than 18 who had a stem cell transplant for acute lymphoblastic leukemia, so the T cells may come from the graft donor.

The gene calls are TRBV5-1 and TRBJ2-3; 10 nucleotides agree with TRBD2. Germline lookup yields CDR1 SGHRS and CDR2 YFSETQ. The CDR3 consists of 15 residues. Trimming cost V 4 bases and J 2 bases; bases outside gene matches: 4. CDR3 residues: CASSTAGGYTDTQYF. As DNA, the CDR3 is TGCGCCAGCAGCACAGCGGGAGGGTACACAGATACGCAGTATTTT.

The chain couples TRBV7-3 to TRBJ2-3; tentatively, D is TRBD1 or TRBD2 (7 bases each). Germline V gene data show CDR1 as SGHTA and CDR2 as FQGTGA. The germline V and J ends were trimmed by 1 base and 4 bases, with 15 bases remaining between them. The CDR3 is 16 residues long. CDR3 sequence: CASSLIGAGGADTQYF. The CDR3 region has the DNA TGTGCCAGCAGCTTAATCGGGGCAGGGGGGGCAGATACGCAGTATTTT.

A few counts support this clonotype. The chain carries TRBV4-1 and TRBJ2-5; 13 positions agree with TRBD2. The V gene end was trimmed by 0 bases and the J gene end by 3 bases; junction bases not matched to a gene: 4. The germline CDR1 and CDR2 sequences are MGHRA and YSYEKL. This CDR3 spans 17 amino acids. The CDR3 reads CASSQDRLAGGKETQYF. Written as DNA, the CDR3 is TGCGCCAGCAGCCAAGATCGACTAGCGGGAGGCAAAGAGACCCAGTACTTC.

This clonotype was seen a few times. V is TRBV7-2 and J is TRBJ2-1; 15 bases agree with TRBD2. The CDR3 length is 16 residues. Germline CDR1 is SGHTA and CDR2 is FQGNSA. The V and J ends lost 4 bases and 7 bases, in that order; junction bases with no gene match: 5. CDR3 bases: TGTGCCAGCAGCTCCCGGACTAGCGGGAGGGGGAATGAGCAGTTCTTC. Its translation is CASSSRTSGRGNEQFF.

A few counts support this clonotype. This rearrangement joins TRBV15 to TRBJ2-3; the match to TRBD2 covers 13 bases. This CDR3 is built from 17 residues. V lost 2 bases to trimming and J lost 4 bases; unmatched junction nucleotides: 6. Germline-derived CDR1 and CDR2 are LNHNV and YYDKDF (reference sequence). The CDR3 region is CATSRYTSGRASDTQYF. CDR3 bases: TGTGCCACCAGCAGATACACTAGCGGGAGGGCCTCAGATACGCAGTATTTT.

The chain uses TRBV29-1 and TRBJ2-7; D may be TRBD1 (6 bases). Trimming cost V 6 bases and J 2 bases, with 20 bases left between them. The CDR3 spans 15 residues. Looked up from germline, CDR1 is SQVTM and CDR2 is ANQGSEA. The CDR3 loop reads CSVLRTELTTYEQYF. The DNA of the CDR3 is TGCAGCGTCCTTCGGACAGAGCTCACCACCTACGAGCAGTACTTC.

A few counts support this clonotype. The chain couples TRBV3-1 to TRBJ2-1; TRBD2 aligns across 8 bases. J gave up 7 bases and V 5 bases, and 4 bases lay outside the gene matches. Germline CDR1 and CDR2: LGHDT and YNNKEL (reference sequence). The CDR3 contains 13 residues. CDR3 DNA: TGTGCCAGCAGCACCCGGGAGGGTAATGAGCAGTTCTTC. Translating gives CASSTREGNEQFF.

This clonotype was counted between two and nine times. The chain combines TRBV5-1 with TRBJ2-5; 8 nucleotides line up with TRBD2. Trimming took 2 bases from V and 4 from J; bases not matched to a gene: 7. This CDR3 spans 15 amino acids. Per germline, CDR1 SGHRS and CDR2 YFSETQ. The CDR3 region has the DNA TGCGCCAGCAGCTTCCGGGAGGGCCGGCGAGAGACCCAGTACTTC. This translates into CASSFREGRRETQYF.

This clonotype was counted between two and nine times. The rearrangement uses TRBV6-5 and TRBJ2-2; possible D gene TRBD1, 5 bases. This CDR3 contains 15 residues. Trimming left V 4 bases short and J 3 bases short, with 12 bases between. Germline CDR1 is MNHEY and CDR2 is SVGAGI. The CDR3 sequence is CASSWGSADTGELFF. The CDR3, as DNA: TGTGCCAGCAGTTGGGGCAGTGCGGACACCGGGGAGCTGTTTTTT.

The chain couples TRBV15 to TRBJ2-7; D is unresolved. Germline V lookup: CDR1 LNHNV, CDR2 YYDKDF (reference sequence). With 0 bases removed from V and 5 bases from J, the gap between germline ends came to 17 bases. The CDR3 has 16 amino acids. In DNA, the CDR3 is TGTGCCACCAGCAGAGATCGGGCGCAGCGATTACACGAGCAGTACTTC. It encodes CATSRDRAQRLHEQYF.

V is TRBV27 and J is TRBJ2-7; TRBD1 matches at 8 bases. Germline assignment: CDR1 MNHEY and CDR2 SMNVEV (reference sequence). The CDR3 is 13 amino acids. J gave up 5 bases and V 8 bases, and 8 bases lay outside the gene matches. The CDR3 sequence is CASRRTGTHEQYF. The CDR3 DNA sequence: TGTGCCAGCCGGCGGACAGGGACCCACGAGCAGTACTTC.

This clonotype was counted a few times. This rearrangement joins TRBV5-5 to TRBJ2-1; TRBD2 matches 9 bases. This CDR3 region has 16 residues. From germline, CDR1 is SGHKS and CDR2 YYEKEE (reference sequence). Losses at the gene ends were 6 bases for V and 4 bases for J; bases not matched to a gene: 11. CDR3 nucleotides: TGTGCCAGCAACCAACCTCTAGCGGGAACTTACAATGAGCAGTTCTTC. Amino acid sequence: CASNQPLAGTYNEQFF.

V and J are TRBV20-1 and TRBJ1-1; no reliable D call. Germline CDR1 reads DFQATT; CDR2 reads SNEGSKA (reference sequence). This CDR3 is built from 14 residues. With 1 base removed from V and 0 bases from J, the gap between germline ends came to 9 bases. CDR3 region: CSARVGRMNTEAFF. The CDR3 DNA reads TGCAGTGCTAGAGTTGGGCGCATGAACACTGAAGCTTTCTTT.

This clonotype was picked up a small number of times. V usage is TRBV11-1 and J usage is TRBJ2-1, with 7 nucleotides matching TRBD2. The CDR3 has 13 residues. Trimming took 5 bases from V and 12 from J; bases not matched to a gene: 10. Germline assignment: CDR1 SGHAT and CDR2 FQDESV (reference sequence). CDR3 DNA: TGTGCCAGCAGCCCAGGGCCCGCTAGCGGGCAGTTCTTC. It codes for CASSPGPASGQFF. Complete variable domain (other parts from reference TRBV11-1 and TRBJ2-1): EAEVAQSPRYKITEKSQAVAFWCDPISGHATLYWYRQILGQGPELLVQFQDESVVDDSQLPKDRFSAERLKGVDSTLKIQPAELGDSAMYLCASSPGPASGQFFGPGTRLTVL.